The 27 T cell receptor beta chains below all came from one sample that was sequenced in a study of T cell clones after liver transplantation. Data came from immunoSEQ multiplex PCR; TCRdb stores just in-frame clones and leaves some out. The sample records over 45,000 clones, 55% to 75% being singletons. This material consisted of CD4+ T cells from blood, taken about 56 months after liver transplant. The source is a human patient who received a liver transplant. The graft donor may have contributed some T cells.

This clone was found a few times. The gene calls are TRBV5-4 and TRBJ1-1, with 8 bases identical to TRBD1. Per the germline V gene, CDR1 is SGHNT and CDR2 is YYREEE (reference sequence). The CDR3 totals 15 residues. Trimming cost V 4 bases and J 5 bases; bases outside gene matches: 10. This chain's CDR3 is CASSHTGGGWTEAFF. DNA for the CDR3: TGTGCCAGCAGCCATACAGGGGGGGGATGGACTGAAGCTTTCTTT.

The chain joins TRBV5-1 to TRBJ2-1, with TRBD2 matching over 12 bases. The germline CDR1 and CDR2 sequences are SGHRS and YFSETQ. Trimming cost V 1 base and J 13 bases; bases outside gene matches: 6. CDR3 size: 14 residues. In DNA form, the CDR3 reads TGCGCCAGCAGCTTGCGGGCTAGCGGGGGGGCCCAGTTCTTC. It yields the protein CASSLRASGGAQFF. The entire variable domain, with the rest obtained from reference TRBV5-1 and TRBJ2-1, is as follows: KAGVTQTPRYLIKTRGQQVTLSCSPISGHRSVSWYQQTPGQGLQFLFEYFSETQRNKGNFPGRFSGRQFSNSRSEMNVSTLELGDSALYLCASSLRASGGAQFFGPGTRLTVL.

This clone appeared a single time. This chain links TRBV7-9 with TRBJ2-5, with 9 bases matching TRBD1. Germline V CDR1 and CDR2: SEHNR, FQNEAQ (reference sequence). The CDR3 has 18 amino acids. Unmatched junction bases numbered 13, after V lost 5 bases and J lost 0 bases. CDR3 DNA sequence: TGTGCCAGCAGCCCGCCCTTGGGGACAGGGAGGTACCAAGAGACCCAGTACTTC. Encoded protein: CASSPPLGTGRYQETQYF.

The chain couples TRBV18 to TRBJ1-4, with 8 bases matching TRBD1. V gave up 5 bases and J gave up 6 bases; unmatched junction bases: 8. The CDR3 covers 15 residues. The V gene's germline CDR1 is KGHSH and CDR2 LQKENI. The CDR3 here is CASSKDQGADEKLFF. In nucleotides, the CDR3 is TGTGCCAGCTCAAAGGATCAGGGGGCGGATGAAAAACTGTTTTTT.

V usage is TRBV6-1 and J usage is TRBJ1-3; a weak D match, TRBD1 (6 bases). Looked up from germline, CDR1 is MNHNS and CDR2 is SASEGT. CDR3 length: 15 residues. V was trimmed by 8 bases and J by 5 bases, leaving 19 bases between them. CDR3 loop: CASSPIAGARNTIYF. The DNA of the CDR3 is TGTGCCAGCTCTCCCATAGCGGGGGCGAGAAACACCATATATTTT.

The rearrangement uses TRBV7-9 and TRBJ2-2; D may be TRBD1 (5 bases). CDR3 length: 15 residues. Trimming left V 5 bases short and J 1 base short, with 11 bases between. The germline V gene encodes CDR1 SEHNR and CDR2 FQNEAQ (reference sequence). CDR3: CASSAGYLNTGELFF. The CDR3 bases are TGTGCCAGCAGCGCAGGGTACCTGAACACCGGGGAGCTGTTTTTT.

This chain links TRBV7-2 with TRBJ1-6; maybe TRBD1 (5 bases). Germline-derived CDR1 and CDR2 are SGHTA and FQGNSA. The CDR3 is 13 residues long. The V and J ends lost 6 bases and 11 bases respectively, with 14 bases between them. The CDR3 region is CASRRRETAPLHF. DNA of the CDR3: TGTGCCAGCAGGCGCCGGGAGACAGCACCCCTCCACTTT.

This clone was recorded only once. V gene TRBV5-6 combines with J gene TRBJ2-1, with 7 bases lining up with TRBD1. This CDR3 region has 13 residues. After removal of 0 bases from V and 12 bases from J, the junction contained 6 bases not matched to a gene. Germline assignment: CDR1 SGHDT and CDR2 YYEEEE. The CDR3 loop is CASSLARTGAQFF. The CDR3 DNA is TGTGCCAGCAGCTTGGCCAGGACAGGTGCGCAGTTCTTC.

This chain links TRBV10-3 with TRBJ1-1, with D maybe TRBD1 (6 bases). The germline V and J ends were trimmed by 11 bases and 8 bases, with 18 bases remaining between them. The CDR3 sequence is 12 residues long. CDR1 and CDR2 from the germline V gene are ENHRY and SYGVKD. Written as DNA, the CDR3 is TGTGCCCCAGGGGTGGACAGTAGGGAAGCTTTCTTT. This gives the protein CAPGVDSREAFF.

V is TRBV28 and J is TRBJ1-4; 8 nucleotides agree with TRBD1. Losses at the gene ends were 6 bases for V and 3 bases for J; bases not matched to a gene: 3. Germline V gene data show CDR1 as MDHEN and CDR2 as SYDVKM. The CDR3 consists of 14 residues. Here the CDR3 reads CASSKTGANEKLFF. The CDR3 nucleotides read TGTGCCAGCAGCAAGACAGGGGCTAATGAAAAACTGTTTTTT.

The chain couples TRBV19 to TRBJ1-1, with 9 bases fitting TRBD1. J lost 5 bases, V lost 3 bases, and 7 bases had no gene match. This CDR3 has 15 residues. Per the germline V gene, CDR1 is LNHDA and CDR2 is SQIVND (reference sequence). CDR3 coding DNA: TGTGCCAGTAGTATGAGTGGGACAGGGTATACTGAAGCTTTCTTT. This codes for CASSMSGTGYTEAFF.

The CDR3 reads CASSAAWGSYNEQFF. CDR3 DNA sequence: TGTGCCAGCAGCGCAGCCTGGGGCTCCTACAATGAGCAGTTCTTC. The genes are TRBV9 and TRBJ2-1; no clear D gene. The CDR3 is made up of 15 amino acids. Looked up from germline, CDR1 is SGDLS and CDR2 is YYNGEE. The V end lost 3 bases, the J end lost 0 bases, and 10 bases lay between the germline ends.

This chain links TRBV5-4 with TRBJ2-1; TRBD1 agrees at 8 bases. The trim removed 3 bases at V and 2 bases at J, leaving 4 bases unmatched. The CDR3 is 15 amino acids. Germline-derived CDR1 and CDR2 are SGHNT and YYREEE (reference sequence). The CDR3 DNA is TGTGCCAGCAGCTCTGGACAGGGAGCCTACAATGAGCAGTTCTTC. Its protein is CASSSGQGAYNEQFF.

This clone was observed a few times. The V gene is TRBV7-2, the J gene TRBJ2-7, with 8 bases fitting TRBD2. Germline CDR1 SGHTA, CDR2 FQGNSA. The V and J ends lost 1 base and 2 bases, in that order; junction bases with no gene match: 4. The CDR3 runs to 15 residues. The CDR3 DNA is TGTGCCAGCAGCTTAGTGGTAGCGGGGACCTACGAGCAGTACTTC. The encoded protein is CASSLVVAGTYEQYF.

The table lists this clone with a few counts. This chain connects TRBV28 to TRBJ2-5; D tentatively fits TRBD1 or TRBD2 (5 bases each). V shed 3 bases and J shed 4 bases, with 9 bases lying between them. CDR1 is MDHEN, CDR2 SYDVKM, per germline. The CDR3 consists of 13 residues. As DNA, the CDR3 is TGTGCCAGCAGTTTCCGAGGGGCAGAGACCCAGTACTTC. It codes for CASSFRGAETQYF.

The chain is built from TRBV11-1 and TRBJ2-3; D is unresolved. This CDR3 comprises 15 residues. The V gene lost 1 base and the J gene lost 2 bases, with 10 bases spanning the gap. The germline V gene encodes CDR1 SGHAT and CDR2 FQDESV (reference sequence). The CDR3 nucleotides read TGTGCCAGCAGCTTAGACCAACAGTACACAGATACGCAGTATTTT. It yields the protein CASSLDQQYTDTQYF.

The J gene is TRBJ1-2, the V gene TRBV28, with 7 bases that match TRBD1. The CDR3 consists of 11 residues. Trimming took 8 bases from V and 7 from J; bases not matched to a gene: 4. Germline CDR1 and CDR2: MDHEN and SYDVKM. This CDR3 is CASRGDSGYTF. The CDR3 bases are TGTGCCAGCCGCGGGGACAGTGGCTACACCTTC.

The V and J genes are TRBV7-2 and TRBJ1-6; tentatively, D is TRBD1 (6 bases). This CDR3 is built from 14 residues. V lost 5 bases and J lost 8, with 13 bases in between. Per the germline V gene, CDR1 is SGHTA and CDR2 is FQGNSA. CDR3 in amino acids: CASSLATGYSPLHF. The CDR3 bases are TGTGCCAGCAGCCTCGCAACAGGGTATTCACCCCTCCACTTT.

The V gene is TRBV10-1, the J gene TRBJ2-7, with TRBD1 matching 8 bases. CDR1 is WNHNN, CDR2 SYGVQD, per germline (reference sequence). The CDR3 totals 14 residues. J gave up 0 bases and V 5 bases, and 3 bases lay outside the gene matches. The CDR3 reads CASSRDRSSYEQYF. In nucleotides, the CDR3 is TGCGCCAGCAGTCGGGACAGGAGCTCCTACGAGCAGTACTTC.

This sequence joins TRBV7-8 and TRBJ2-7; D uncertain. V dropped 2 bases and J dropped 2 bases, with 10 bases sitting between them. The CDR3 totals 14 residues. Germline lookup yields CDR1 SGHVS and CDR2 FQNEAQ. CDR3 amino acids: CASSLMGGAYEQYF. The DNA for the CDR3 is TGTGCCAGCAGCTTAATGGGTGGCGCCTACGAGCAGTACTTC.

V is TRBV19 and J is TRBJ1-2; 12 bases are a match to TRBD1. V shed 5 bases, J shed 7 bases, and the junction held 14 bases outside the gene matches. Germline V lookup: CDR1 LNHDA, CDR2 SQIVND (reference sequence). The length of the CDR3 is 17 residues. CDR3: CASSPPGTGGVVLGYTF. The CDR3 coding sequence is TGTGCCAGTAGTCCTCCTGGGACAGGGGGCGTCGTTCTTGGCTACACCTTC.

This clone appeared a few times. V and J are TRBV7-3 and TRBJ2-2; 9 nucleotides match TRBD1. V trimming: 5 bases; J trimming: 6 bases; junction bases outside the gene matches: 10. Per germline, CDR1 SGHTA and CDR2 FQGTGA. CDR3 length: 16 residues. The chain's CDR3 is CASSPMGTGRAGELFF. The CDR3 region has the DNA TGTGCCAGCAGCCCAATGGGGACAGGGCGGGCCGGGGAGCTGTTTTTT. Full variable domain (remainder filled in from reference TRBV7-3 and TRBJ2-2): GAGVSQTPSNKVTEKGKYVELRCDPISGHTALYWYRQSLGQGPEFLIYFQGTGAADDSGLPNDRFFAVRPEGSVSTLKIQRTERGDSAVYLCASSPMGTGRAGELFFGEGSRLTVL.

V and J are TRBV5-8 and TRBJ1-1; 8 nucleotides line up with TRBD1. CDR1 and CDR2 (germline): SGHTS, YDEGEE. J was trimmed by 5 bases and V by 3 bases; bases with no gene match: 3. This CDR3 contains 13 residues. CDR3 sequence: CASSSWTGTEAFF. The CDR3 DNA reads as TGTGCCAGCAGCTCCTGGACAGGGACTGAAGCTTTCTTT.

This chain joins TRBV7-2 and TRBJ1-6; D is perhaps TRBD1 (5 bases). V lost 5 bases, J lost 10 bases, and 12 bases lay in between. The CDR3 runs 13 residues. The germline V gene encodes CDR1 SGHTA and CDR2 FQGNSA. The CDR3 protein is CASSDSRDSPLHF. CDR3 sequence (DNA): TGTGCCAGCAGCGACAGCAGGGACTCACCCCTCCACTTT.

The chain has TRBV30 and TRBJ2-5; TRBD2 aligns across 8 bases. CDR3 size: 14 residues. Germline assignment: CDR1 GTSNPN and CDR2 SVGIG (reference sequence). Losses at the gene ends were 7 bases for V and 5 bases for J; bases not matched to a gene: 12. Here the CDR3 DNA reads TGTGCCTACACGGCGGGGGGCTCCCAGGAGACCCAGTACTTC. This sequence encodes CAYTAGGSQETQYF.

The rearrangement uses TRBV5-8 and TRBJ1-2; tentatively, D is TRBD1 (6 bases). CDR1 SGHTS and CDR2 YDEGEE come from the germline V gene. The CDR3 contains 15 residues. The germline V and J ends were trimmed by 5 bases and 4 bases, with 18 bases remaining between them. The CDR3 sequence is CASRPTRTAVYGYTF. CDR3 bases: TGTGCCAGCAGACCCACCAGGACAGCGGTCTATGGCTACACCTTC.

The CDR3 DNA reads TGTGCCAGCAGGGGGGACAGGAGCACAGATACGCAGTATTTT. This gives the protein CASRGDRSTDTQYF. J is TRBJ2-3 and V is TRBV2; 8 positions match TRBD1. This CDR3 spans 14 amino acids. Germline lookup yields CDR1 SNHLY and CDR2 FYNNEI. The ends lost 6 bases at V and 0 bases at J; junction bases unmatched: 2.